This T cell receptor beta chain comes out of a study of T cell responses to AZD1222 COVID-19 vaccine. The CDR3 has 16 residues. Clones were sequenced by immunoSEQ multiplex PCR, and TCRdb holds only the in-frame ones, with some missing. Seen here are approximately 160,000 clones, approximately 90% observed once, and the top ten hold around 3%. The receptor was isolated from an adult in good health. The rearrangement joins TRBV21-1 to TRBJ1-4; the table's D gene call, TRBD1, was not cross checked with the DNA. TRBV21-1 is labeled a pseudogene. The specimen was peripheral blood, collected on day 0 of AZD1222 vaccination. CDR3 in DNA: TGTGCCAGCAGCAATAGCAGGGTCCCAACTAATGAAAAACTGTTTTTT. Amino acids: CASSNSRVPTNEKLFF.